What follows are 26 T cell receptor beta chains derived from one specimen sequenced in a study of T cell clones after liver transplantation. Libraries were prepared by immunoSEQ multiplex PCR; TCRdb keeps only in-frame clonotypes and omits some of them. Altogether roughly 100,000 clones are present, 82% being singletons, with the ten largest covering approximately 0.93%. Sequenced here: CD4+ T cells from blood, sampled before liver transplant. These TCRs come from a human donor who received a liver transplant.

The rearrangement uses TRBV28 and TRBJ2-3; no clear D gene. Between the trimmed V and J ends, which lost 6 bases and 4 bases, there was a span of 8 bases. There are 12 residues in the CDR3. The germline CDR1 and CDR2 sequences are MDHEN and SYDVKM. This CDR3 reads CASSDTPDTQYF. Written as DNA, the CDR3 is TGTGCCAGCAGCGACACACCAGATACGCAGTATTTT.

The chain combines TRBV28 with TRBJ2-5; D possibly matches TRBD1 or TRBD2 (6 bases each). Germline CDR1 reads MDHEN; CDR2 reads SYDVKM. The V gene lost 6 bases and the J gene lost 2 bases, with 19 bases spanning the gap. This CDR3 comprises 16 residues. This CDR3 reads CASRRGDTFYQETQYF. The CDR3 DNA reads as TGTGCCAGCAGGAGGGGGGACACATTTTATCAAGAGACCCAGTACTTC.

Note on this clone: Its ends do not fully match the called genes, so a read error is possible. The chain joins TRBV7-3 to TRBJ2-1, with a weak D call TRBD1 (5 bases). CDR3 length: 13 amino acids. Germline V gene sequence: CDR1 SGHTA, CDR2 FQGTGA. CDR3 bases: TGTGCCAGCAGCTTAACCTCGGACACACTGACGGTCTTC. Protein product: CASSLTSDTLTVF. Looking up the rest from reference TRBV7-3 and TRBJ2-1 gives the full variable domain: GAGVSQTPSNKVTEKGKYVELRCDPISGHTALYWYRQSLGQGPEFLIYFQGTGAADDSGLPNDRFFAVRPEGSVSTLKIQRTERGDSAVYLCASSLTSDTLTVFGPGTRLTVL.

The chain has TRBV15 and TRBJ2-3; the D is unclear. There are 13 residues in the CDR3. Germline CDR1 LNHNV, CDR2 YYDKDF (reference sequence). V was trimmed by 9 bases and J by 3 bases, leaving 13 bases between them. CDR3 in DNA: TGTGCCACGTCCAACAAGGGAACAGATACGCAGTATTTT. Translated: CATSNKGTDTQYF.

The V and J genes are TRBV6-4 and TRBJ1-1; D is unclear. The V gene's germline CDR1 is MRHNA and CDR2 SNTAGT. Trimming stripped 5 bases from V and 6 bases from J, with 13 bases between. The CDR3 has 13 amino acids. CDR3 protein: CASSSVDGAEAFF. DNA of the CDR3: TGTGCCAGCAGTAGCGTGGATGGGGCTGAAGCTTTCTTT.

V gene TRBV1 combines with J gene TRBJ2-7; the table's D gene call, TRBD2, was not cross checked with the DNA. TRBV1 is marked as a pseudogene. The length of the CDR3 is 15 residues. The CDR3 DNA follows: TGCACCAGCAGCCAGGATGGACTAGCTACCTACGAGCAGTACTTC. Residues: CTSSQDGLATYEQYF.

This clone was counted once. The V call is TRBV2, the J call TRBJ1-1, with no clear D. V lost 4 bases to trimming and J lost 1 base, with 7 bases between them. The germline V gene has CDR1 SNHLY and CDR2 FYNNEI. The CDR3 spans 13 residues. As DNA, the CDR3 is TGTGCCAGCAGTGTAAGAGAGAACACTGAAGCTTTCTTT. Translated, it gives CASSVRENTEAFF.

In its sample, this clone was seen a few times. The J gene is TRBJ2-3, the V gene TRBV9; 8 nucleotides align to TRBD2. The CDR3 runs to 17 residues. V shed 0 bases, J shed 0 bases, and the junction held 6 bases outside the gene matches. The germline gives CDR1 SGDLS, CDR2 YYNGEE. The CDR3 region is CASSVGLAGSSTDTQYF. CDR3 DNA sequence: TGTGCCAGCAGCGTAGGGTTAGCGGGGTCTAGCACAGATACGCAGTATTTT. The variable domain in full, with the rest retrieved from reference TRBV9 and TRBJ2-3, is DSGVTQTPKHLITATGQRVTLRCSPRSGDLSVYWYQQSLDQGLQFLIQYYNGEERAKGNILERFSAQQFPDLHSELNLSSLELGDSALYFCASSVGLAGSSTDTQYFGPGTRLTVL.

V is TRBV27 and J is TRBJ2-5, with D perhaps given as TRBD1 or TRBD2 (7 bases each). CDR3 length: 13 amino acids. Germline V gene data show CDR1 as MNHEY and CDR2 as SMNVEV (reference sequence). V was clipped by 4 bases and J by 5 bases, with 11 bases between them. The CDR3 sequence is CASSYRGGETQYF. The DNA of the CDR3 is TGTGCCAGCAGTTACAGGGGAGGGGAGACCCAGTACTTC.

The rearrangement joins TRBV5-1 to TRBJ1-4; perhaps TRBD1 as D (5 bases). V was cut by 1 base and J by 8 bases, with 12 bases left in between. The V gene's germline CDR1 is SGHRS and CDR2 YFSETQ. This CDR3 comprises 14 residues. The DNA of the CDR3 is TGCGCCAGCAGCTTGAGGGCAGGGAAGGAAAAACTGTTTTTT. This codes for CASSLRAGKEKLFF.

The V and J genes are TRBV7-9 and TRBJ1-5; 7 bases are shared with TRBD1. Germline V gene sequence: CDR1 SEHNR, CDR2 FQNEAQ (reference sequence). The V segment lost 5 bases and the J segment 5 bases; nucleotides outside the gene matches: 9. The CDR3 contains 15 residues. The CDR3 sequence is CASSATGAPYQPQHF. CDR3 nucleotides: TGTGCCAGCAGCGCAACAGGGGCCCCGTATCAGCCCCAGCATTTT.

This chain uses TRBV15 with TRBJ2-5; D possibly corresponds to TRBD1 (6 bases). This CDR3 comprises 13 residues. The V end was cut by 6 bases, the J end by 7 bases, with 15 bases between. The germline V gene encodes CDR1 LNHNV and CDR2 YYDKDF (reference sequence). The CDR3 region has the DNA TGTGCCACCAGTAGTGGGGGCGGAGGGACCCAGTACTTC. It yields the protein CATSSGGGGTQYF.

The genes are TRBV6-5 and TRBJ1-3, with TRBD1 as a possible D gene (6 bases). The CDR3 is made up of 13 amino acids. Trimming stripped 9 bases from V and 2 bases from J, with 11 bases between. The germline V gene encodes CDR1 MNHEY and CDR2 SVGAGI. Here the CDR3 reads CASKQGAGNTIYF. The DNA for the CDR3 is TGTGCCAGTAAACAGGGCGCTGGAAACACCATATATTTT.

V gene TRBV20-1 combines with J gene TRBJ1-1; D possibly corresponds to TRBD1 (5 bases). The CDR3 spans 11 residues. V was trimmed by 1 base and J by 11 bases, leaving 11 bases between them. Germline lookup yields CDR1 DFQATT and CDR2 SNEGSKA (reference sequence). The CDR3 loop reads CSARVGVEAFF. The CDR3 DNA sequence: TGCAGTGCTAGAGTGGGGGTCGAGGCTTTCTTT.

This clone is classed as medium-sized. This chain uses TRBV6-1 with TRBJ1-5; D call uncertain. V lost 7 bases, J lost 5 bases, and 18 bases lay in between. The CDR3 is made up of 15 amino acids. Germline V gives CDR1 MNHNS, CDR2 SASEGT. The CDR3 DNA is TGTGCCAGCACCCCACGGCATGACGGGGATCAGCCCCAGCATTTT. The encoded protein is CASTPRHDGDQPQHF.

This chain uses TRBV7-6 with TRBJ1-1; no firm D call. The length of the CDR3 is 13 residues. Trimming shortened V by 5 bases and J by 0 bases, and 7 bases separated the two germline ends. The germline gives CDR1 SGHVS, CDR2 FNYEAQ. CDR3 nucleotide sequence: TGTGCCAGCAGCGTCGGGATGAACACTGAAGCTTTCTTT. It encodes CASSVGMNTEAFF. Full variable domain (remainder filled in from reference TRBV7-6 and TRBJ1-1): GAGVSQSPRYKVTKRGQDVALRCDPISGHVSLYWYRQALGQGPEFLTYFNYEAQQDKSGLPNDRFSAERPEGSISTLTIQRTEQRDSAMYRCASSVGMNTEAFFGQGTRLTVV.

The sample holds a few counts of this clone. The chain employs TRBV4-1 and TRBJ2-1; 7 bases are a match to TRBD2. In germline, CDR1 is MGHRA, CDR2 YSYEKL. The J segment lost 5 bases and the V segment lost 0 bases, leaving 7 bases of the junction unmatched. This CDR3 has 16 residues. CDR3 nucleotides: TGCGCCAGCAGCCAAGACCCGGGGGGTGGGGACAATGAGCAGTTCTTC. Amino acid sequence: CASSQDPGGGDNEQFF.

This clone was recorded only once. The chain links TRBV5-1 to TRBJ1-4; 7 bases match TRBD1. CDR3 size: 14 residues. Germline trimming cut 3 bases from V and 7 bases from J; bases unmatched to any gene: 6. CDR1 is SGHRS and CDR2 is YFSETQ in the germline V gene. The CDR3 protein is CASSSDRVGEKLFF. DNA of the CDR3: TGCGCCAGCAGCTCCGACAGGGTTGGTGAAAAACTGTTTTTT. The full variable domain, completed using reference TRBV5-1 and TRBJ1-4, is KAGVTQTPRYLIKTRGQQVTLSCSPISGHRSVSWYQQTPGQGLQFLFEYFSETQRNKGNFPGRFSGRQFSNSRSEMNVSTLELGDSALYLCASSSDRVGEKLFFGSGTQLSVL.

This sequence joins TRBV15 and TRBJ1-2; D perhaps matches TRBD1 (5 bases). The ends were cut back, 7 bases at V and 6 bases at J, with 12 bases in the middle. CDR1 and CDR2 from the germline V gene are LNHNV and YYDKDF (reference sequence). This CDR3 spans 12 amino acids. The CDR3 sequence is CATTGTDDGYTF. CDR3 sequence (DNA): TGTGCCACCACGGGGACGGACGATGGCTACACCTTC.

This chain joins TRBV7-2 and TRBJ1-1; no clear D. V was cut by 1 base and J by 11 bases, with 11 bases left in between. This CDR3 region has 12 residues. Germline CDR1 and CDR2: SGHTA and FQGNSA. Here the CDR3 reads CASSLGREVAFF. As DNA, the CDR3 is TGTGCCAGCAGCTTAGGAAGGGAGGTGGCTTTCTTT.

This clone is categorized as medium-sized (0.01 to 0.1%). The rearrangement links TRBV10-1 to TRBJ2-7; D is ambiguous. Germline CDR1 reads WNHNN; CDR2 reads SYGVQD (reference sequence). The CDR3 runs to 13 residues. V dropped 2 bases and J dropped 3 bases, with 8 bases sitting between them. Written as DNA, the CDR3 is TGCGCCAGCAGTGAGAGTAGTTTCTACGAGCAGTACTTC. Translation: CASSESSFYEQYF.

The J gene is TRBJ2-1, the V gene TRBV5-1, with a tentative D call TRBD2 (6 bases). Trimming removed 5 bases from V and 1 base from J, with 13 bases in between. CDR1 SGHRS and CDR2 YFSETQ come from the germline V gene. The CDR3 runs to 15 residues. The chain's CDR3 is CASRAQGLSYNEQFF. In DNA, the CDR3 is TGCGCCAGCAGGGCCCAGGGACTTTCCTACAATGAGCAGTTCTTC.

This clone has only one observation. This sequence joins TRBV14 and TRBJ2-1, with 8 bases matching TRBD1. The CDR3 has 17 residues. V trimming: 3 bases; J trimming: 7 bases; junction bases outside the gene matches: 14. Germline assignment: CDR1 SGHDN and CDR2 FVKESK. CDR3 DNA: TGTGCCAGCAGCCATCGTCTGGGCAGGGGGCAGTGGAATGAGCAGTTCTTC. It encodes CASSHRLGRGQWNEQFF. Together with reference TRBV14 and TRBJ2-1, the CDR3 gives the full variable domain: EAGVTQFPSHSVIEKGQTVTLRCDPISGHDNLYWYRRVMGKEIKFLLHFVKESKQDESGMPNNRFLAERTGGTYSTLKVQPAELEDSGVYFCASSHRLGRGQWNEQFFGPGTRLTVL.

This rearrangement joins TRBV5-1 to TRBJ2-1; tentative D call: TRBD2 (5 bases). V lost 2 bases, J lost 3 bases, and 15 bases lay in between. Germline loops: CDR1 SGHRS, CDR2 YFSETQ. This CDR3 spans 16 amino acids. The CDR3 DNA reads TGCGCCAGCAGCTTCCAAGGTAGCGAGAGCTACAATGAGCAGTTCTTC. Its protein is CASSFQGSESYNEQFF.

This clone was detected a few times. In DNA form, the CDR3 reads TGTGCCAGCAGCTTGGTGGGACAGGGGTACTACGAGCAGTACTTC. Translating it yields CASSLVGQGYYEQYF. The chain links TRBV5-6 to TRBJ2-7; 10 nucleotides agree with TRBD1. From germline, CDR1 is SGHDT and CDR2 YYEEEE. Trimming removed 0 bases from V and 3 bases from J; junction bases left unmatched: 3. The CDR3 runs 15 residues.

The chain links TRBV18 to TRBJ2-7; 7 positions match TRBD2. The CDR3 sequence is 16 residues long. The germline V gene has CDR1 KGHSH and CDR2 LQKENI. After removal of 0 bases from V and 2 bases from J, the junction contained 7 bases not matched to a gene. CDR3 sequence reads: CASSPPLGGSPYEQYF. The CDR3 coding sequence is TGTGCCAGCTCACCACCGCTCGGGGGGAGCCCCTACGAGCAGTACTTC.